Each of the 22 T cell receptor beta chains below was sequenced from the same sample in a study of shared clonotypes between healthy human individuals (dated by TCRdb to about 2020). CD8 naive samples were CD45RO-negative cells positively selected for CCR7, giving a CD45RA+CCR7+ population that excluded TemRA cells. The method behind the library was the immunoSEQ multiplex PCR assay. Here the immuneACCESS table is served through TCRdb, limited to in-frame sequences with V and J called. Missing clones are a known gap in these copies; in checked studies unresolved V genes cover under half, and the rest lacks a known reason. In this sample the table shows roughly 2.1 million clones, around 93% of which occur a single time. Of the sample, roughly 1.7% is held by the ten largest clones. Sample: naive CD8+ T cells from PBMCs. What the cell subset or site label conveys for this sample: CD45RA+CCR7+. The receptors here all came from a man aged 18 to 29 in good health. Some clones in this sample may be carry-over from other donors' samples.

The chain combines TRBV7-2 with TRBJ2-7, with TRBD1 identical over 8 bases. The V gene end was trimmed by 6 bases and the J gene end by 8 bases; junction bases not matched to a gene: 15. CDR3 length equals 15 residues. The V gene's germline CDR1 is SGHTA and CDR2 FQGNSA. CDR3 sequence: CASSLLLDRGAQQYF. The CDR3 DNA follows: TGTGCCAGCAGTCTACTCCTTGACAGGGGTGCACAGCAGTACTTC.

This chain uses TRBV10-3 with TRBJ1-2, with 12 bases that match TRBD1. Germline assignment: CDR1 ENHRY and CDR2 SYGVKD. V was clipped by 7 bases and J by 6 bases; unmatched bases: 6. The CDR3 length is 14 residues. In DNA form, the CDR3 reads TGTGCCATCAACTCTGGGACAGGGGGCGATGGCTACACCTTC. It is translated as CAINSGTGGDGYTF.

The genes are TRBV14 and TRBJ1-1; D not resolved. Germline-derived CDR1 and CDR2 are SGHDN and FVKESK. The CDR3 covers 12 residues. V was pared by 4 bases and J by 1 base, with 4 bases between. CDR3: CASSRRNTEAFF. The CDR3 region has the DNA TGTGCCAGCAGCCGCAGGAACACTGAAGCTTTCTTT.

This clone has just one count. This chain uses TRBV11-2 with TRBJ2-2, with 8 bases lining up with TRBD1. The CDR3 length is 16 residues. V trimming: 2 bases; J trimming: 7 bases; junction bases outside the gene matches: 9. Per germline, CDR1 SGHAT and CDR2 FQNNGV. CDR3 DNA: TGTGCCAGCAGCTTAATGGCAGGGGGCGCGATCGGGGAGCTGTTTTTT. Translated, it gives CASSLMAGGAIGELFF.

The chain links TRBV18 to TRBJ2-6, with no clear D. Per germline, CDR1 KGHSH and CDR2 LQKENI. The length of the CDR3 is 14 residues. V dropped 3 bases and J dropped 6 bases, with 9 bases sitting between them. The CDR3 DNA reads as TGTGCCAGCTCACCCCTTGAGGAGGCCAACGTCCTGACTTTC. Its protein is CASSPLEEANVLTF.

This chain links TRBV18 with TRBJ2-2; D is unresolved. V lost 0 bases and J 1 base, leaving 0 bases between the germline ends. There are 13 residues in the CDR3. Germline CDR1 reads KGHSH; CDR2 reads LQKENI. In DNA form, the CDR3 reads TGTGCCAGCTCACCACCGAACACCGGGGAGCTGTTTTTT. It translates to CASSPPNTGELFF.

V usage is TRBV7-9 and J usage is TRBJ1-4; D is possibly TRBD1 (5 bases). The CDR3 has 14 residues. Germline V gene sequence: CDR1 SEHNR, CDR2 FQNEAQ (reference sequence). Trimming stripped 7 bases from V and 7 bases from J, with 16 bases between. CDR3 DNA: TGTGCCAGCACCCGGGACCAATGGGGTGAAAAACTGTTTTTT. Its protein product is CASTRDQWGEKLFF.

The chain uses TRBV15 and TRBJ1-1; 7 bases line up with TRBD1. Germline V gene data show CDR1 as LNHNV and CDR2 as YYDKDF (reference sequence). The length of the CDR3 is 12 residues. The J segment lost 5 bases and the V segment lost 5 bases, leaving 2 bases of the junction unmatched. The CDR3 here is CATSSGGTEAFF. In nucleotides, the CDR3 is TGTGCCACCAGCTCAGGGGGTACTGAAGCTTTCTTT.

The V and J genes are TRBV4-3 and TRBJ1-2, with D maybe TRBD1 (5 bases). There are 18 residues in the CDR3. Germline assignment: CDR1 LGHNA and CDR2 YSLEER. With 3 bases removed from V and 6 bases from J, the gap between germline ends came to 26 bases. CDR3 residues: CASSQEGLEASTEHGYTF. In nucleotides, the CDR3 is TGCGCCAGCAGCCAGGAGGGACTCGAGGCTTCGACAGAACATGGCTACACCTTC.

The chain couples TRBV7-8 to TRBJ2-1; 13 nucleotides line up with TRBD2. With 5 bases clipped from V and 4 bases from J, the junction kept 5 bases outside the gene matches. Germline CDR1 reads SGHVS; CDR2 reads FQNEAQ. This CDR3 spans 16 amino acids. CDR3 coding DNA: TGTGCCAGCAGCCACCGGACTAGCGGGAGATACAATGAGCAGTTCTTC. Translated, it gives CASSHRTSGRYNEQFF. The full variable domain, in which reference TRBV7-8 and TRBJ2-1 provide the parts outside the CDR3, is GAGVSQSPRYKVAKRGQDVALRCDPISGHVSLFWYQQALGQGPEFLTYFQNEAQLDKSGLPSDRFFAERPEGSVSTLKIQRTQQEDSAVYLCASSHRTSGRYNEQFFGPGTRLTVL.

The chain carries TRBV4-1 and TRBJ2-4; D gene ambiguous. The CDR3 is made up of 15 amino acids. Germline loops: CDR1 MGHRA, CDR2 YSYEKL. With 1 base removed from V and 0 bases from J, the gap between germline ends came to 7 bases. The CDR3 DNA sequence: TGCGCCAGCAGCCAAGGGGTACTAGCCAAAAACATTCAGTACTTC. Amino acid sequence: CASSQGVLAKNIQYF.

The rearrangement uses TRBV14 and TRBJ2-7; D gene uncertain. CDR1 and CDR2 (germline): SGHDN, FVKESK. V was clipped by 0 bases and J by 4 bases, with 25 bases between them. The CDR3 is 19 amino acids. CDR3 sequence reads: CASSQDHLEGPSVRYEQYF. CDR3 DNA sequence: TGTGCCAGCAGCCAAGACCACTTAGAAGGGCCATCCGTCCGTTACGAGCAGTACTTC.

This clone has more than one count but fewer than ten. Other DNA sequences in this sample translate to the same CDR3. The rearrangement uses TRBV5-1 and TRBJ1-3; D is unresolved. CDR1 SGHRS and CDR2 YFSETQ come from the germline V gene. The CDR3 is 14 amino acids. The V gene lost 0 bases and the J gene lost 0 bases, with 4 bases spanning the gap. The CDR3 reads CASSLGGSGNTIYF. DNA of the CDR3: TGCGCCAGCAGCTTGGGGGGCTCTGGAAACACCATATATTTT.

This clone was picked up a small number of times. The V gene is TRBV7-9, the J gene TRBJ1-2, with a weak D call TRBD1 (5 bases). In germline, CDR1 is SEHNR, CDR2 FQNEAQ (reference sequence). V was pared by 1 base and J by 6 bases, with 12 bases between. The CDR3 is 14 amino acids. The CDR3 region is CASSLGTGTDGYTF. The CDR3 DNA is TGTGCCAGCAGCTTAGGAACGGGGACCGATGGCTACACCTTC.

J is TRBJ1-1 and V is TRBV5-1; D is ambiguous. Germline CDR1 reads SGHRS; CDR2 reads YFSETQ. Trimming removed 0 bases at V and 0 bases at J, with 9 bases between. The CDR3 is 15 residues long. This CDR3 reads CASSLAAHLNTEAFF. The DNA for the CDR3 is TGCGCCAGCAGCTTGGCCGCACACCTGAACACTGAAGCTTTCTTT.

This sequence joins TRBV5-6 and TRBJ1-2; 7 nucleotides line up with TRBD1. The CDR3 contains 15 residues. Germline-derived CDR1 and CDR2 are SGHDT and YYEEEE. V lost 0 bases, J lost 7 bases, and 9 bases stayed unmatched. The CDR3 nucleotides read TGTGCCAGCAGCTTGGGATCAGGGGGACCCCGTGGCTACACCTTC. It translates to CASSLGSGGPRGYTF.

The chain carries TRBV27 and TRBJ2-7, with TRBD2 identical over 14 bases. Germline V gives CDR1 MNHEY, CDR2 SMNVEV (reference sequence). CDR3 size: 18 residues. The trim removed 6 bases at V and 2 bases at J, leaving 12 bases unmatched. CDR3 in DNA: TGTGCCAGCAGCACTATCGGACTAGCGGGAGGTATAGCCTACGAGCAGTACTTC. As protein: CASSTIGLAGGIAYEQYF.

CDR3 amino acids: CSVLEGTGYEQYF. The CDR3 nucleotides are TGCAGCGTTTTGGAGGGAACGGGGTACGAGCAGTACTTC. The V gene is TRBV29-1, the J gene TRBJ2-5; D is perhaps TRBD2 (6 bases). The DNA matches TRBJ2-7 better at its end, which makes the J call doubtful. The germline CDR1 and CDR2 sequences are SQVTM and ANQGSEA. The CDR3 loop spans 13 amino acids.

The chain is built from TRBV20-1 and TRBJ2-1, with unresolved D. The CDR3 length is 11 residues. Germline CDR1 reads DFQATT; CDR2 reads SNEGSKA (reference sequence). Trimming removed 5 bases from V and 4 bases from J, with 6 bases in between. Written as DNA, the CDR3 is TGCAGTGCTCTTATTTACAATGAGCAGTTCTTC. Protein sequence: CSALIYNEQFF.

In its sample, this clone was seen a few times. The V call is TRBV28, the J call TRBJ1-1; D gene unclear. Germline loops: CDR1 MDHEN, CDR2 SYDVKM. V shed 3 bases and J shed 0 bases, with 8 bases lying between them. This CDR3 contains 14 residues. The CDR3 reads CASSFSEMNTEAFF. CDR3 sequence (DNA): TGTGCCAGCAGTTTCTCGGAGATGAACACTGAAGCTTTCTTT. Using reference TRBV28 and TRBJ1-1 for the parts outside the CDR3, the full variable domain is DVKVTQSSRYLVKRTGEKVFLECVQDMDHENMFWYRQDPGLGLRLIYFSYDVKMKEKGDIPEGYSVSREKKERFSLILESASTNQTSMYLCASSFSEMNTEAFFGQGTRLTVV.

The CDR3 nucleotides are TGTGCCAGCAGTTCCTCGGTCGGGCCTAGGGGTGAAAAACTGTTTTTT. Amino acids: CASSSSVGPRGEKLFF. The chain couples TRBV6-5 to TRBJ1-4; TRBD1 is a possible D gene (5 bases). The V end was cut by 4 bases, the J end by 7 bases, with 19 bases between. This CDR3 is 16 amino acids long. The V gene's germline CDR1 is MNHEY and CDR2 SVGAGI.

The chain has TRBV29-1 and TRBJ2-5; maybe TRBD1 (6 bases). This CDR3 contains 13 residues. Deletions cut 1 base from V and 5 bases from J, with 11 bases between. Germline CDR1 SQVTM, CDR2 ANQGSEA. CDR3 sequence: CSVEGPQGETQYF. In DNA, the CDR3 is TGCAGCGTTGAAGGGCCACAGGGTGAGACCCAGTACTTC.